Below are 29 T cell receptor beta chains sequenced from a single sample in a study of blood T cell repertoires in COVID-19. TCRdb's copy holds only in-frame clones and misses some; the assay was immunoSEQ multiplex PCR. The sample consists of about 300,000 clones, 75% to 95% of them appearing once. The material sequenced was PBMCs or T cells enriched from blood (not recorded which). These receptors originate from a woman aged 25 to 45 who had recovered from COVID-19.

The chain employs TRBV4-3 and TRBJ1-5; D not certain. The germline V and J ends were trimmed by 3 bases and 5 bases, with 8 bases remaining between them. The germline V gene has CDR1 LGHNA and CDR2 YSLEER. This CDR3 is 13 amino acids long. The CDR3 spells CASSHNGDQPQHF. In DNA, the CDR3 is TGCGCCAGCAGCCATAACGGGGATCAGCCCCAGCATTTT.

The chain recombines TRBV10-3 with TRBJ1-5; 7 bases map to TRBD1. V lost 5 bases and J lost 7; bases outside the gene matches: 14. Germline values: CDR1 ENHRY, CDR2 SYGVKD. The CDR3 has 16 residues. This CDR3 is CAISNSRQGVGQPQHF. CDR3 DNA sequence: TGTGCCATCAGTAACTCTCGTCAGGGGGTAGGGCAGCCCCAGCATTTT.

The chain recombines TRBV27 with TRBJ1-1; D ambiguous. The V gene lost 2 bases and the J gene lost 1 base, with 8 bases spanning the gap. The germline V gene has CDR1 MNHEY and CDR2 SMNVEV (reference sequence). The CDR3 is made up of 14 amino acids. The CDR3 sequence: CASSLRGSNTEAFF. The CDR3 nucleotides are TGTGCCAGCAGTTTAAGAGGTTCGAACACTGAAGCTTTCTTT.

The chain has TRBV3-1 (or the pseudogene TRBV3-2) and TRBJ1-2; 7 nucleotides line up with TRBD1. V shed 0 bases and J 8 bases; nucleotides not matched to a gene: 9. Germline CDR1 LGHDT, CDR2 YNNKEL (reference sequence). There are 15 residues in the CDR3. CDR3: CASSQEQVHRGGYTF. The CDR3 DNA sequence: TGTGCCAGCAGCCAAGAGCAGGTCCACAGGGGCGGCTACACCTTC.

The rearrangement uses TRBV6-5 and TRBJ2-7; tentative D call: TRBD2 (5 bases). The CDR3 has 14 amino acids. Between the trimmed V and J ends, which lost 2 bases and 2 bases, there was a span of 10 bases. Germline-derived CDR1 and CDR2 are MNHEY and SVGAGI. In nucleotides, the CDR3 is TGTGCCAGCAGTTACGTCGCGGGTCCCTACGAGCAGTACTTC. Protein sequence: CASSYVAGPYEQYF.

This clone was seen only once. The chain uses TRBV5-6 and TRBJ2-7; TRBD2 agrees at 10 bases. The V gene end was trimmed by 1 base and the J gene end by 3 bases; junction bases not matched to a gene: 4. CDR1 and CDR2 from the germline V gene are SGHDT and YYEEEE. This CDR3 spans 15 amino acids. This CDR3 reads CASSLIAGGHYEQYF. In DNA, the CDR3 is TGTGCCAGCAGCTTGATAGCGGGAGGCCACTACGAGCAGTACTTC.

The chain carries TRBV6-5 and TRBJ2-1, with D maybe TRBD2 (6 bases). The CDR3 has 15 residues. Germline lookup yields CDR1 MNHEY and CDR2 SVGAGI. V was clipped by 6 bases and J by 0 bases, with 12 bases between them. CDR3 protein: CASSPAGLSYNEQFF. The DNA of the CDR3 is TGTGCCAGCAGCCCAGCGGGCCTCTCCTACAATGAGCAGTTCTTC.

The chain links TRBV28 to TRBJ1-5; D uncertain. Germline-derived CDR1 and CDR2 are MDHEN and SYDVKM. V lost 1 base to trimming and J lost 1 base, with 14 bases between them. The CDR3 is 17 residues long. In nucleotides, the CDR3 is TGTGCCAGCAGTTTATTGGACCTCCCGGGGAGCAATCAGCCCCAGCATTTT. Protein sequence: CASSLLDLPGSNQPQHF.

The chain is built from TRBV28 and TRBJ2-1; a possible D gene is TRBD1 (6 bases). The CDR3 loop spans 14 amino acids. In germline, CDR1 is MDHEN, CDR2 SYDVKM. Deletions cut 6 bases from V and 9 bases from J, with 18 bases between. The CDR3 loop reads CASSQVWGLGEQFF. In DNA, the CDR3 is TGTGCCAGCAGCCAAGTTTGGGGGCTTGGTGAGCAGTTCTTC. Full variable domain (outside the CDR3, taken from reference TRBV28 and TRBJ2-1): DVKVTQSSRYLVKRTGEKVFLECVQDMDHENMFWYRQDPGLGLRLIYFSYDVKMKEKGDIPEGYSVSREKKERFSLILESASTNQTSMYLCASSQVWGLGEQFFGPGTRLTVL.

The J gene is TRBJ2-3, the V gene TRBV29-1; D gene unclear. Germline V CDR1 and CDR2: SQVTM, ANQGSEA. The CDR3 spans 12 residues. Trimming pared 2 bases from V and 2 bases from J, leaving 5 bases between. For the CDR3, the DNA is TGCAGCGTTGAACAAAACACAGATACGCAGTATTTT. Translating it yields CSVEQNTDTQYF.

This clone was recorded only once. V usage is TRBV7-2 and J usage is TRBJ2-7; 7 bases agree with TRBD2. The CDR3 has 17 residues. V was pared by 4 bases and J by 0 bases, with 12 bases of the junction left unmatched. Germline lookup yields CDR1 SGHTA and CDR2 FQGNSA. CDR3 sequence reads: CASSYPFGGISSYEQYF. CDR3 nucleotides: TGTGCCAGCAGCTACCCTTTCGGGGGGATTAGCTCCTACGAGCAGTACTTC.

The CDR3 region is CASSQGRRGTYNEQFF. The CDR3 nucleotides read TGCGCCAGCAGCCAAGGTCGCAGGGGTACCTACAATGAGCAGTTCTTC. The chain is built from TRBV4-3 and TRBJ2-1; tentatively, D is TRBD1 (6 bases). Germline assignment: CDR1 LGHNA and CDR2 YSLEER. V lost 1 base and J lost 2, with 12 bases in between. The CDR3 consists of 16 residues.

The V gene is TRBV28, the J gene TRBJ2-5; possibly TRBD1 for D (6 bases). This CDR3 contains 15 residues. CDR1 and CDR2 from the germline V gene are MDHEN and SYDVKM. V shed 4 bases and J shed 1 base, with 13 bases lying between them. The CDR3 DNA reads TGTGCCAGCAGTTCTTCAGGGGAGAGCCAAGAGACCCAGTACTTC. Translated, it gives CASSSSGESQETQYF.

This clone was seen a single time. The CDR3 region is CASRTGMQPQHF. CDR3 nucleotides: TGTGCCAGCAGGACAGGCATGCAGCCCCAGCATTTT. The V call is TRBV28, the J call TRBJ1-5; perhaps TRBD1 as D (6 bases). Germline V lookup: CDR1 MDHEN, CDR2 SYDVKM. The CDR3 runs to 12 residues. The V end was cut by 6 bases, the J end by 7 bases, with 10 bases between. Using reference TRBV28 and TRBJ1-5 for the parts outside the CDR3, the full variable domain is DVKVTQSSRYLVKRTGEKVFLECVQDMDHENMFWYRQDPGLGLRLIYFSYDVKMKEKGDIPEGYSVSREKKERFSLILESASTNQTSMYLCASRTGMQPQHFGDGTRLSIL.

The chain recombines TRBV9 with TRBJ1-6, with D possibly matching TRBD1 (6 bases). CDR1 and CDR2 from the germline V gene are SGDLS and YYNGEE. The CDR3 runs 15 residues. V lost 0 bases and J lost 9, with 13 bases in between. The CDR3 sequence is CASSVGLGAGSPLHF. The CDR3 DNA is TGTGCCAGCAGCGTAGGACTGGGGGCCGGTTCACCCCTCCACTTT.

In nucleotides, the CDR3 is TGTGCCACCAGTGATTTGCCAGGTTTCGGAGGGAGCACAGATACGCAGTATTTT. The encoded protein is CATSDLPGFGGSTDTQYF. The chain employs TRBV24-1 and TRBJ2-3, with D possibly matching TRBD2 (6 bases). Trimming removed 0 bases from V and 0 bases from J, with 15 bases in between. CDR3 length equals 18 residues. CDR1 KGHDR and CDR2 SFDVKD come from the germline V gene.

The chain has TRBV7-2 and TRBJ2-3; no firm D call. The germline V and J ends were trimmed by 3 bases and 6 bases, with 7 bases remaining between them. Germline CDR1 SGHTA, CDR2 FQGNSA. CDR3 length equals 12 residues. The CDR3 nucleotides read TGTGCCAGCAGCTTTTATGGCGATACGCAGTATTTT. It translates to CASSFYGDTQYF.

This clone showed up just a few times. This chain uses TRBV19 with TRBJ1-1; D perhaps matches TRBD1 (5 bases). The germline V gene has CDR1 LNHDA and CDR2 SQIVND (reference sequence). Trimming left V 2 bases short and J 3 bases short, with 10 bases between. The CDR3 runs 14 residues. The CDR3 nucleotides read TGTGCCAGTAGTATAAGGGGTTTGGACACTGAAGCTTTCTTT. It codes for CASSIRGLDTEAFF.

J is TRBJ2-1 and V is TRBV7-3; D unclear. The germline V gene has CDR1 SGHTA and CDR2 FQGTGA. The CDR3 length is 13 residues. Trimming removed 5 bases from V and 4 bases from J, with 9 bases in between. In nucleotides, the CDR3 is TGTGCCAGCAGCCCCGCTAGTTACAATGAGCAGTTCTTC. Protein sequence: CASSPASYNEQFF.

The table lists this clone with a count of one. The rearrangement links TRBV19 to TRBJ2-1, with 9 bases fitting TRBD2. The germline gives CDR1 LNHDA, CDR2 SQIVND (reference sequence). The V segment lost 3 bases and the J segment 0 bases; nucleotides outside the gene matches: 9. The CDR3 covers 18 residues. CDR3: CASSMWLAGISSYNEQFF. CDR3 in DNA: TGTGCCAGTAGTATGTGGCTAGCGGGGATATCCTCCTACAATGAGCAGTTCTTC.

The V and J genes are TRBV9 and TRBJ2-3; 7 bases match TRBD2. J was trimmed by 4 bases and V by 4 bases; bases with no gene match: 15. This CDR3 region has 17 residues. Germline CDR1 SGDLS, CDR2 YYNGEE. The CDR3 here is CASSISSMAGAADTQYF. The CDR3 DNA is TGTGCCAGCAGCATATCTTCTATGGCGGGAGCCGCAGATACGCAGTATTTT.

This chain connects TRBV12-1 to TRBJ2-2; the DNA was not compared with TRBD2, the D call given in the table. TRBV12-1 is a listed pseudogene. The length of the CDR3 is 17 residues. DNA of the CDR3: TGTGCCAGCAGTATACCTCGGGAGGGCCATTGGACCGGGGAGCTGTTTTTT. This sequence encodes CASSIPREGHWTGELFF.

The rearrangement links TRBV7-8 to TRBJ1-1; D not certain. Germline V lookup: CDR1 SGHVS, CDR2 FQNEAQ. V was pared by 3 bases and J by 8 bases, with 13 bases between. This CDR3 has 13 amino acids. CDR3 amino acids: CASSLVRAREAFF. The CDR3 region has the DNA TGTGCCAGCAGCTTGGTACGAGCGAGGGAAGCTTTCTTT.

The chain combines TRBV5-1 with TRBJ2-1; D is perhaps TRBD2 (6 bases). The CDR3 runs 13 residues. In germline, CDR1 is SGHRS, CDR2 YFSETQ. V was clipped by 1 base and J by 5 bases, with 7 bases between them. CDR3 loop: CASSLSGDNEQFF. CDR3 in DNA: TGCGCCAGCAGCTTGTCGGGAGACAATGAGCAGTTCTTC.

CDR3 protein: CASSRDFGSYYEQYF. The DNA for the CDR3 is TGTGCCAGCAGCCGAGACTTCGGGTCCTACTACGAGCAGTACTTC. The rearrangement uses TRBV4-2 and TRBJ2-7; D is unresolved. This CDR3 spans 15 amino acids. CDR1 and CDR2 from the germline V gene are LGHNA and YNFKEQ. Trimming removed 4 bases from V and 3 bases from J, with 16 bases in between.

The genes are TRBV15 and TRBJ2-1; 8 bases align to TRBD1. Germline V lookup: CDR1 LNHNV, CDR2 YYDKDF (reference sequence). The CDR3 length is 15 residues. J lost 4 bases, V lost 3 bases, and 5 bases had no gene match. The CDR3 loop is CATSSRTGIYNEQFF. CDR3 sequence (DNA): TGTGCCACCAGCAGTAGGACAGGGATTTACAATGAGCAGTTCTTC.

The chain employs TRBV28 and TRBJ2-1, with 10 bases fitting TRBD1. This CDR3 region has 17 residues. V shed 7 bases and J 8 bases; nucleotides not matched to a gene: 17. Germline loops: CDR1 MDHEN, CDR2 SYDVKM. The CDR3 DNA reads as TGTGCCAGCATCTCGAATACAGGACAGGGGGGCACGTATGAGCAGTTCTTC. Protein product: CASISNTGQGGTYEQFF.

DNA for the CDR3: TGTGCCAGCAGTTCGCCCGGTGGTGGCTACACCTTC. Protein sequence: CASSSPGGGYTF. This rearrangement joins TRBV12-3 or TRBV12-4 to TRBJ1-2; D gene uncertain. There are 12 residues in the CDR3. Trimming took off 4 bases at V and 7 bases at J, with 10 bases between the two ends.

The V call is TRBV4-3, the J call TRBJ1-2, with 7 bases matching TRBD1. The length of the CDR3 is 18 residues. Germline V gives CDR1 LGHNA, CDR2 YSLEER. The V and J ends lost 2 bases and 2 bases, in that order; junction bases with no gene match: 14. This chain's CDR3 is CASSQNVLSGRGNYGYTF. DNA for the CDR3: TGCGCCAGCAGCCAAAATGTCCTTTCGGGCAGGGGGAACTATGGCTACACCTTC.